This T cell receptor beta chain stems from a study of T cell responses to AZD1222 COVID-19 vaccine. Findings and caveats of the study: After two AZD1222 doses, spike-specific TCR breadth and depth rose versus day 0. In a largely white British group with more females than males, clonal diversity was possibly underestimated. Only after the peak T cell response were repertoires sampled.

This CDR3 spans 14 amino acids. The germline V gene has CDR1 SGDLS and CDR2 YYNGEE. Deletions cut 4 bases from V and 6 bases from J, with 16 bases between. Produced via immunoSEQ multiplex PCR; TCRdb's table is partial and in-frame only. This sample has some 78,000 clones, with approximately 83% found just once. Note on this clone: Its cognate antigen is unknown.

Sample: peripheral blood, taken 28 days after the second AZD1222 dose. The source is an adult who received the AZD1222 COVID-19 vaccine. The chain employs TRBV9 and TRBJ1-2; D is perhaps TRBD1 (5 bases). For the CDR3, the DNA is TGTGCCAGCAGCCCCCGTTGGGGGAACGATGGCTACACCTTC. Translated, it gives CASSPRWGNDGYTF.